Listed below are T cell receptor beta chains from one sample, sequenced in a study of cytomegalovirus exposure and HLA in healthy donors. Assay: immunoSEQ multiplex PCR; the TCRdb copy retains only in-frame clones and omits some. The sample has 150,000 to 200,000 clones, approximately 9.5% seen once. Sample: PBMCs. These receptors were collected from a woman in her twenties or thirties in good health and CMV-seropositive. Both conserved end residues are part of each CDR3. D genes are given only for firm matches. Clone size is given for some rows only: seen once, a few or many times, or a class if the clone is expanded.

DNA: TGTGCCTCGCGGGACCCCGGGTCAAGGGAGACCCAGTACTTC
CDR3: CASRDPGSRETQYF
V: TRBV19
size: few
J: TRBJ2-5
D: -

DNA: TGCGCCAGCCAAAGGGACAGGGGGAATCAGCCCCAGCATTTT
CDR3: CASQRDRGNQPQHF
V: TRBV5-1
size: -
J: TRBJ1-5
D: TRBD1

DNA: TGTGCCAGCAGCTCGGGGGTACCGAGAGTGAACACTGAAGCTTTCTTT
CDR3: CASSSGVPRVNTEAFF
V: TRBV7-9
size: few
J: TRBJ1-1
D: -

DNA: TGTGCCAGCAGCTTGGTTGCGGCCAGCACAGATACGCAGTATTTT
CDR3: CASSLVAASTDTQYF
V: TRBV7-9
size: few
J: TRBJ2-3
D: -

DNA: TGCGCCAGCAGCTTTGACGGGTGGTCCTCCACTGAAGCTTTCTTT
CDR3: CASSFDGWSSTEAFF
V: TRBV5-1
size: -
J: TRBJ1-1
D: -

DNA: TGTGCCAGCAGCGGGACCCACGGACTAGCCGGAACCGGGGAGCTGTTTTTT
CDR3: CASSGTHGLAGTGELFF
V: TRBV11-3
size: few
J: TRBJ2-2
D: TRBD2

DNA: TGTGCCAGCAGCTTTGGACTAGCGGGAGGGACGGGGGAGCTGTTTTTT
CDR3: CASSFGLAGGTGELFF
V: TRBV11-3
size: -
J: TRBJ2-2
D: TRBD2

DNA: TGTGCTAGTGGTTTATTACTAGCGGTTGGGAACTCCTACAATGAGCAGTTCTTC
CDR3: CASGLLLAVGNSYNEQFF
V: TRBV12-5
size: -
J: TRBJ2-1
D: TRBD2

DNA: TGTGCCAGCAGCTTTTGGGGAGAAGAGACCCAGTACTTC
CDR3: CASSFWGEETQYF
V: TRBV6-1
size: -
J: TRBJ2-5
D: -

DNA: TGTGCCAGCAGCTCCGGACTAGCGGGCACAGATACGCAGTATTTT
CDR3: CASSSGLAGTDTQYF
V: TRBV11-2
size: few
J: TRBJ2-3
D: TRBD2

DNA: TGCGCCAGCCGAGGGCGGCCGAGCTCCTACAATGAGCAGTTCTTC
CDR3: CASRGRPSSYNEQFF
V: TRBV10-1
size: -
J: TRBJ2-1
D: -

DNA: TGCGCCAGCAGCTGGCGAACAGGGCTAAATAACTATGGCTACACCTTC
CDR3: CASSWRTGLNNYGYTF
V: TRBV5-1
size: few
J: TRBJ1-2
D: -